This entry features one T cell receptor beta chain sequence. The sample is drawn from a study of T cell changes during pregnancy in multiple sclerosis. Libraries were prepared by immunoSEQ multiplex PCR; TCRdb keeps only in-frame clonotypes and omits some of them. The sample lists 70,000 or so clones; 85% to 95% were seen once. The V gene lost 2 bases and the J gene lost 1 base, with 11 bases spanning the gap. The germline CDR1 and CDR2 sequences are KGHSH and LQKENI. CDR3 length: 15 amino acids. Sequenced here: peripheral blood, sampled in the third trimester of pregnancy. The clonotype was recovered from a female donor in good health, enrolled as a control in a pregnancy study. The chain uses TRBV18 and TRBJ1-1; D is perhaps TRBD1 (6 bases). CDR3 protein: CASSPAGGGNTEAFF. The CDR3 DNA follows: TGTGCCAGCTCACCAGCGGGAGGGGGGAACACTGAAGCTTTCTTT.